A single sample gave rise to the 8 T cell receptor beta chains below, sequenced in a study of T-cell reconstitution after alpha-beta-depleted transplantation in children listed by TCRdb under 2016. The treatment or condition label here, explained by the study, means: allogeneic hematopoietic cell transplantation with graft depleted of TCRalphabeta T cells and CD19 B cells. The library came from PCR. For sequencing, an Illumina HiSeq 2500 was employed. TCR libraries were prepared with molecular barcoding, using unique molecular identifiers to normalize TCRbeta repertoire quantification. TCRdb passed the public sequencing reads through fastp at Q25 and MiXCR, retaining productive beta sequences. Each record represents a unique CDR3 protein, reported with the most common genes and DNA among its rows. A total of some 440,000 distinct CDR3 sequences appear in this sample, roughly 15% of them only once. The top ten constitute about 32% of the sample.

The specimen was PBMCs, mostly from graft donor cells, collected 360 days after TCRalphabeta/CD19-depleted stem cell transplant. These receptors were taken from a boy in the first two years of life who had a stem cell transplant for Wiskott-Aldrich syndrome, so the T cells may come from the graft donor.

This clonotype was detected a few times. The chain uses TRBV19 and TRBJ2-2, with D possibly matching TRBD1 (5 bases). Germline assignment: CDR1 LNHDA and CDR2 SQIVND (reference sequence). This CDR3 is 15 amino acids long. The V end lost 7 bases, the J end lost 6 bases, and 18 bases lay between the germline ends. Here the CDR3 DNA reads TGTGCCAGTACCACCCCGGTGGGGCTCGCCGGGGAGCTGTTTTTT. Translation: CASTTPVGLAGELFF.

The rearrangement joins TRBV20-1 to TRBJ2-6, with D uncertain. Trimming stripped 0 bases from V and 3 bases from J, with 12 bases between. Germline CDR1 reads DFQATT; CDR2 reads SNEGSKA (reference sequence). The CDR3 extends over 16 amino acids. CDR3 loop: CSAREGDFYGANVLTF. The CDR3 coding sequence is TGCAGTGCTAGAGAAGGTGATTTTTATGGGGCCAACGTCCTGACTTTC.

The rearrangement links TRBV20-1 to TRBJ1-5; a weak D match, TRBD1 (6 bases). Trimming pared 6 bases from V and 5 bases from J, leaving 8 bases between. The CDR3 length is 11 residues. The germline V gene encodes CDR1 DFQATT and CDR2 SNEGSKA (reference sequence). The CDR3, as DNA: TGCAGTGCAAGGGGGGATCAGCCCCAGCATTTT. Translated, it gives CSARGDQPQHF.

This clonotype occurred a few times. This chain connects TRBV6-5 to TRBJ2-7; the D gene is possibly TRBD2 (6 bases). The CDR3 spans 15 residues. Germline V gives CDR1 MNHEY, CDR2 SVGAGI. The V end lost 0 bases, the J end lost 5 bases, and 14 bases lay between the germline ends. The CDR3 spells CASSYSPGVENEQYF. The CDR3 DNA follows: TGTGCCAGCAGTTACTCCCCGGGGGTAGAGAACGAGCAGTACTTC.

The chain links TRBV7-8 to TRBJ2-7; 7 positions agree with TRBD1. Germline-derived CDR1 and CDR2 are SGHVS and FQNEAQ. The J segment lost 0 bases and the V segment lost 5 bases, leaving 7 bases of the junction unmatched. This CDR3 has 15 residues. This CDR3 is CASSQRGQDSYEQYF. The CDR3 DNA reads as TGTGCCAGCAGCCAGAGGGGGCAGGACTCCTACGAGCAGTACTTC.

V gene TRBV11-2 combines with J gene TRBJ2-7, with D perhaps TRBD1 or TRBD2 (5 bases each). CDR3 length: 16 amino acids. Germline V gene data show CDR1 as SGHAT and CDR2 as FQNNGV. Trimming shortened V by 1 base and J by 1 base, and 14 bases separated the two germline ends. The DNA for the CDR3 is TGTGCCAGCAGCTTAGCTTGGGGACGGCGATCCTACGAGCAGTACTTC. It is translated as CASSLAWGRRSYEQYF. Variable domain in full (rest from reference TRBV11-2 and TRBJ2-7): EAGVAQSPRYKIIEKRQSVAFWCNPISGHATLYWYQQILGQGPKLLIQFQNNGVVDDSQLPKDRFSAERLKGVDSTLKIQPAKLEDSAVYLCASSLAWGRRSYEQYFGPGTRLTVT.

This clonotype was recorded a few times. The rearrangement joins TRBV7-9 to TRBJ1-6; D call uncertain. Germline V gives CDR1 SEHNR, CDR2 FQNEAQ (reference sequence). The CDR3 covers 15 residues. V lost 5 bases to trimming and J lost 8 bases, with 16 bases between them. The CDR3 sequence: CASSPLAGSDSPLHF. The CDR3 DNA reads as TGTGCCAGCAGCCCCTTGGCGGGGAGTGATTCACCCCTCCACTTT.

This clonotype was seen only a few times. J is TRBJ2-5 and V is TRBV6-5, with D possibly matching TRBD1 (6 bases). The CDR3 loop spans 15 amino acids. V lost 1 base and J 1 base, leaving 10 bases between the germline ends. Germline assignment: CDR1 MNHEY and CDR2 SVGAGI. CDR3 sequence: CASSYWRQAQETQYF. CDR3 nucleotide sequence: TGTGCCAGCAGTTACTGGAGACAGGCCCAAGAGACCCAGTACTTC.